This TCR beta chain was obtained from a study of cytomegalovirus exposure and HLA in healthy donors. Study results and caveats: The authors listed 164 TCR beta chains as cytomegalovirus-associated. Earlier findings revealed that most TCR beta V segments proved productive either about 90% or about 30% of the time.

Worth noting for this clone: Its antigen remains unidentified.

This CDR3 has 14 amino acids. The V and J ends lost 4 bases and 4 bases respectively, with 14 bases between them. Germline V CDR1 and CDR2: SGHRS, YFSETQ. Amplification used 60 Vbeta primers and 13 Jbeta primers. The table came from immunoSEQ multiplex PCR; TCRdb's copy has only in-frame clones and leaves some out. In all, the sample yields approximately 72,000 clones. The clonotype originates from a woman aged 35 to 49 in good health and CMV-seropositive. Sequencing input: PBMCs. The genes are TRBV5-1 and TRBJ2-5, with D perhaps matching TRBD1 (5 bases). CDR3 sequence reads: CASSPGVQGETQYF. CDR3 sequence (DNA): TGCGCCAGCAGCCCCGGCGTTCAGGGAGAGACCCAGTACTTC.